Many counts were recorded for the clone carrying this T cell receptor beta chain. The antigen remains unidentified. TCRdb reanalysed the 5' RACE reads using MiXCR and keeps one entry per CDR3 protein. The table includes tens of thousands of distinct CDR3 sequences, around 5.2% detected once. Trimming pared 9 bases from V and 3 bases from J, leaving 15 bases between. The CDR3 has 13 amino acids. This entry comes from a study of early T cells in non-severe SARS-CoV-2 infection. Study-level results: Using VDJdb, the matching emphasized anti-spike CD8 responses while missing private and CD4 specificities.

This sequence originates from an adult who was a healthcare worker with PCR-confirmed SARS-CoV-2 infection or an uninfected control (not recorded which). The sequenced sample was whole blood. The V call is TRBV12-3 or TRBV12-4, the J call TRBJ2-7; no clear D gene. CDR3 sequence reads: CASRLATYYEQYF. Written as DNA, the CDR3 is TGTGCCAGTAGGCTGGCCACCTACTACGAGCAGTACTTC.